One sample yielded the 29 T cell receptor beta chains listed below, sequenced in a study of vaccination and CD4 T cells after COVID-19. The Oncomine TCR Beta short-read assay was what sequenced the DNA obtained from cultured CD4+ T cells. MiXCR, run by TCRdb on the PCR reads, gives a single entry per CDR3 protein. The sample holds over 11,000 distinct CDR3 sequences, 43% seen once. Treatment given: roughly 11-day PBMC culture with coronavirus spike peptide pools or control peptides (ViraFEST assay). Their antigens remain unidentified. The specimen sequenced was cultured CD4+ T cells from blood. The receptors shown here come from a human donor with COVID-19.

This clonotype was seen once. The chain has TRBV4-3 and TRBJ2-1, with 10 bases that match TRBD2. Looked up from germline, CDR1 is LGHNA and CDR2 is YSLEER. The CDR3 is 19 amino acids. The ends lost 6 bases at V and 5 bases at J; junction bases unmatched: 19. CDR3 region: CASSPKIIPLSGGNNEQFF. CDR3 nucleotides: TGCGCCAGCAGTCCCAAGATAATTCCCCTTAGCGGGGGGAACAATGAGCAGTTCTTC.

The table lists this clonotype with a few counts. The CDR3 region is CASRQGRARDYGYTF. The CDR3 bases are TGTGCCAGCCGGCAGGGGAGGGCGAGGGACTATGGCTACACCTTC. J is TRBJ1-2 and V is TRBV28; D perhaps matches TRBD1 (6 bases). V was cut by 8 bases and J by 3 bases, with 19 bases left in between. The CDR3 spans 15 residues. The germline CDR1 and CDR2 sequences are MDHEN and SYDVKM.

The rearrangement links TRBV29-1 to TRBJ2-5; unclear D gene. V lost 4 bases to trimming and J lost 5 bases, with 11 bases between them. The CDR3 covers 12 residues. In germline, CDR1 is SQVTM, CDR2 ANQGSEA. CDR3 loop: CSVGLGMETQYF. DNA for the CDR3: TGCAGCGTTGGTTTGGGAATGGAGACCCAGTACTTC. The full variable domain, completed using reference TRBV29-1 and TRBJ2-5, is SAVISQKPSRDICQRGTSLTIQCQVDSQVTMMFWYRQQPGQSLTLIATANQGSEATYESGFVIDKFPISRPNLTFSTLTVSNMSPEDSSIYLCSVGLGMETQYFGPGTRLLVL.

There are a few counts of this clonotype. This chain connects TRBV20-1 to TRBJ1-1; D ambiguous. Germline V gene lookup returns CDR1 DFQATT and CDR2 SNEGSKA (reference sequence). This CDR3 region has 14 residues. Trimming pared 1 base from V and 1 base from J, leaving 10 bases between. The CDR3 nucleotides read TGCAGTGCTAGAGTGCGCGTTTCGAACACTGAAGCTTTCTTT. This gives the protein CSARVRVSNTEAFF.

The chain has TRBV10-2 and TRBJ1-2, with 7 nucleotides matching TRBD1. This CDR3 contains 16 residues. J lost 1 base, V lost 7 bases, and 12 bases had no gene match. Germline CDR1 and CDR2: WSHSY and SAAADI. The CDR3 DNA is TGCGCCAGCACCGACCGAAGGACAGGTCTTAACTATGGCTACACCTTC. It specifies CASTDRRTGLNYGYTF.

This clonotype appeared a few times. The chain combines TRBV7-2 with TRBJ2-5, with 10 bases identical to TRBD1. J was trimmed by 4 bases and V by 7 bases; bases with no gene match: 9. This CDR3 is 15 amino acids long. CDR1 is SGHTA and CDR2 is FQGNSA in the germline V gene. This chain's CDR3 is CASTFGTGVGETQYF. CDR3 nucleotides: TGTGCCAGCACCTTCGGGACAGGGGTAGGAGAGACCCAGTACTTC.

V and J are TRBV27 and TRBJ2-4; maybe TRBD1 (6 bases). This CDR3 region has 17 residues. The germline gives CDR1 MNHEY, CDR2 SMNVEV (reference sequence). The V end was cut by 3 bases, the J end by 0 bases, with 15 bases between. CDR3 sequence reads: CASSFSGTLLAKNIQYF. CDR3 DNA: TGTGCCAGCAGTTTTTCCGGGACACTTCTAGCCAAAAACATTCAGTACTTC.

The V gene is TRBV6-1, the J gene TRBJ2-7, with D unresolved. V was shortened by 6 bases and J by 3 bases, with 12 bases between the two germline ends. The CDR3 has 13 residues. The germline V gene has CDR1 MNHNS and CDR2 SASEGT. The CDR3 DNA follows: TGTGCCAGCAGGCAGATGGCCAACTACGAGCAGTACTTC. It translates to CASRQMANYEQYF.

The genes are TRBV10-3 and TRBJ2-3; D perhaps matches TRBD2 (6 bases). The germline gives CDR1 ENHRY, CDR2 SYGVKD. This CDR3 spans 15 amino acids. Trimming took off 6 bases at V and 0 bases at J, with 13 bases between the two ends. The DNA for the CDR3 is TGTGCCATCAGCGGCGGGACGGCGAGCACAGATACGCAGTATTTT. It specifies CAISGGTASTDTQYF.

The rearrangement joins TRBV7-6 to TRBJ2-3, with D perhaps TRBD1 (6 bases). The CDR3 has 13 amino acids. Trimming removed 3 bases from V and 5 bases from J, with 9 bases in between. Germline V gene sequence: CDR1 SGHVS, CDR2 FNYEAQ. The CDR3 region has the DNA TGTGCCAGCAGCTTCAAACAGGGAGATACGCAGTATTTT. This encodes CASSFKQGDTQYF.

This clonotype was seen only a few times. V gene TRBV6-1 combines with J gene TRBJ2-3, with 11 bases lining up with TRBD1. Germline assignment: CDR1 MNHNS and CDR2 SASEGT. The CDR3 loop spans 16 amino acids. J was trimmed by 3 bases and V by 6 bases; bases with no gene match: 8. The DNA for the CDR3 is TGTGCCAGCAGACCCGGACAGGGGGCTTGGACAGATACGCAGTATTTT. This sequence encodes CASRPGQGAWTDTQYF.

This clonotype was seen a handful of times. The chain uses TRBV6-5 and TRBJ1-4; the match to TRBD1 covers 7 bases. CDR3 length equals 15 residues. Germline CDR1 and CDR2: MNHEY and SVGAGI. V was pared by 0 bases and J by 7 bases, with 5 bases of the junction left unmatched. The CDR3 sequence: CASSYSTGKGEKLFF. CDR3 in DNA: TGTGCCAGCAGTTACTCGACAGGGAAGGGTGAAAAACTGTTTTTT.

In its sample, this clonotype was seen a few times. This rearrangement joins TRBV27 to TRBJ1-5, with a tentative D call TRBD1 (6 bases). The CDR3 runs 16 residues. Trimming removed 2 bases at V and 9 bases at J, with 20 bases between. Germline assignment: CDR1 MNHEY and CDR2 SMNVEV (reference sequence). DNA of the CDR3: TGTGCCAGCAGTTTAGTGGCGGGGGCGTGGGTGGTGCCCCAGCATTTT. This gives the protein CASSLVAGAWVVPQHF.

CDR3 sequence: CASGQDYPNTGELFF. CDR3 nucleotide sequence: TGCGCCAGCGGCCAGGACTATCCGAACACCGGGGAGCTGTTTTTT. The V gene is TRBV5-1, the J gene TRBJ2-2; tentatively, D is TRBD2 (6 bases). V lost 7 bases and J lost 0, with 13 bases in between. Germline V gives CDR1 SGHRS, CDR2 YFSETQ. The CDR3 runs 15 residues.

The V and J genes are TRBV19 and TRBJ1-5; maybe TRBD1 (5 bases). Trimming pared 5 bases from V and 3 bases from J, leaving 14 bases between. Germline values: CDR1 LNHDA, CDR2 SQIVND (reference sequence). The CDR3 spans 15 residues. CDR3 in amino acids: CASSLRRGANQPQHF. In nucleotides, the CDR3 is TGTGCCAGTAGTCTGAGGAGGGGAGCCAATCAGCCCCAGCATTTT.

Here the CDR3 DNA reads TGTGCCAGGGGGGACAGGACGTCTGGGGCCAACGTCCTGACTTTC. Amino acid sequence: CARGDRTSGANVLTF. The rearrangement uses TRBV6-1 and TRBJ2-6; the match to TRBD1 covers 8 bases. CDR1 and CDR2 from the germline V gene are MNHNS and SASEGT. The CDR3 covers 15 residues. V lost 9 bases, J lost 1 base, and 5 bases stayed unmatched.

This chain joins TRBV5-4 and TRBJ1-2, with D possibly matching TRBD1 (6 bases). V gave up 0 bases and J gave up 2 bases, with 8 bases separating them. CDR3 length: 14 residues. CDR1 and CDR2 from the germline V gene are SGHNT and YYREEE (reference sequence). As DNA, the CDR3 is TGTGCCAGCAGCTTGGGACAGGCCAACTATGGCTACACCTTC. Translation gives CASSLGQANYGYTF.

In its sample, this clonotype is large. V and J are TRBV20-1 and TRBJ1-2, with a weak D call TRBD1 (6 bases). Germline V gene sequence: CDR1 DFQATT, CDR2 SNEGSKA (reference sequence). The ends were cut back, 0 bases at V and 6 bases at J, with 17 bases in the middle. This CDR3 has 15 residues. CDR3 DNA sequence: TGCAGTGCTAGAGACGGGGGGGACATTTCGGATGGCTACACCTTC. It translates to CSARDGGDISDGYTF.

The gene calls are TRBV19 and TRBJ2-1, with D perhaps matching TRBD1 or TRBD2 (6 bases each). The CDR3 runs to 13 residues. Trimming took off 8 bases at V and 0 bases at J, with 8 bases between the two ends. Germline V gives CDR1 LNHDA, CDR2 SQIVND (reference sequence). The CDR3 here is CASGGGSYNEQFF. The CDR3 coding sequence is TGTGCCAGTGGAGGGGGCTCCTACAATGAGCAGTTCTTC.

This clonotype was counted a few times. The rearrangement links TRBV6-5 to TRBJ2-3; D remains unclear. Trimming removed 2 bases at V and 2 bases at J, with 17 bases between. CDR1 is MNHEY, CDR2 SVGAGI, per germline. CDR3 length: 17 residues. The chain's CDR3 is CASSYPLRFGPTDTQYF. CDR3 in DNA: TGTGCCAGCAGTTACCCTCTCCGCTTTGGACCCACAGATACGCAGTATTTT.

The chain employs TRBV20-1 and TRBJ2-5, with D maybe TRBD2 (6 bases). The germline V gene has CDR1 DFQATT and CDR2 SNEGSKA (reference sequence). Trimming took off 3 bases at V and 2 bases at J, with 13 bases between the two ends. This CDR3 has 14 amino acids. In DNA, the CDR3 is TGCAGTGCTAGCTTCGGGGGAATACAAGAGACCCAGTACTTC. Translation: CSASFGGIQETQYF.

The chain recombines TRBV2 with TRBJ1-1, with 11 bases identical to TRBD1. This CDR3 is 15 amino acids long. Germline CDR1 SNHLY, CDR2 FYNNEI. With 4 bases clipped from V and 5 bases from J, the junction kept 6 bases outside the gene matches. The CDR3 loop reads CASSGRTGGLTEAFF. The CDR3 DNA is TGTGCCAGCAGTGGGCGGACAGGGGGCCTGACTGAAGCTTTCTTT.

The sample holds a few counts of this clonotype. J is TRBJ1-2 and V is TRBV27; D is ambiguous. Germline-derived CDR1 and CDR2 are MNHEY and SMNVEV (reference sequence). There are 13 residues in the CDR3. The V gene lost 3 bases and the J gene lost 3 bases, with 8 bases spanning the gap. The DNA for the CDR3 is TGTGCCAGCAGTTTGGAGGGTTACTATGGCTACACCTTC. The encoded protein is CASSLEGYYGYTF.

Only a few counts were recorded for this clonotype. The V gene is TRBV6-8, the J gene TRBJ2-1; possible D gene TRBD2, 5 bases. The germline CDR1 and CDR2 sequences are MNHGY and SAAAGT. This CDR3 has 15 residues. Trimming cost V 5 bases and J 7 bases, with 18 bases left between them. The chain's CDR3 is CASSPGLSRGNEQFF. CDR3 DNA: TGTGCCAGCAGTCCGGGTCTCTCTAGAGGGAATGAGCAGTTCTTC.

The rearrangement uses TRBV10-1 and TRBJ1-1; TRBD1 is a possible D gene (6 bases). The CDR3 is made up of 14 amino acids. V lost 6 bases and J lost 1, with 12 bases in between. Per the germline V gene, CDR1 is WNHNN and CDR2 is SYGVQD (reference sequence). The CDR3 DNA reads as TGCGCCAGCAGGGGTACGGGACAGAACACTGAAGCTTTCTTT. Its translation: CASRGTGQNTEAFF.

The chain's CDR3 is CAANAGTGLRGIGDTQYF. As DNA, the CDR3 is TGTGCCGCCAACGCCGGGACAGGGTTGCGGGGGATTGGGGATACGCAGTATTTT. This chain uses TRBV28 with TRBJ2-3, with 9 bases that match TRBD1. The CDR3 runs 18 residues. CDR1 is MDHEN and CDR2 is SYDVKM in the germline V gene. V lost 11 bases and J lost 6; bases outside the gene matches: 24. The whole variable domain, filled in from reference TRBV28 and TRBJ2-3, reads DVKVTQSSRYLVKRTGEKVFLECVQDMDHENMFWYRQDPGLGLRLIYFSYDVKMKEKGDIPEGYSVSREKKERFSLILESASTNQTSMYLCAANAGTGLRGIGDTQYFGPGTRLTVL.

The rearrangement links TRBV7-9 to TRBJ1-5; D not certain. The CDR3 totals 16 residues. Trimming pared 5 bases from V and 2 bases from J, leaving 16 bases between. The germline V gene encodes CDR1 SEHNR and CDR2 FQNEAQ (reference sequence). The CDR3 bases are TGTGCCAGCAGCCCGCCCTCAGTAGACGGCAATCAGCCCCAGCATTTT. Translating it yields CASSPPSVDGNQPQHF.

The chain recombines TRBV7-3 with TRBJ2-7; D unresolved. The V end lost 8 bases, the J end lost 5 bases, and 13 bases lay between the germline ends. CDR3 size: 12 residues. Germline CDR1 and CDR2: SGHTA and FQGTGA. CDR3 nucleotides: TGTGCCAGCTCATTTCGGCAGGACGAGCAGTACTTC. It yields the protein CASSFRQDEQYF.

Only a few counts were recorded for this clonotype. CDR3 residues: CASSSIGTVQETQYF. The CDR3 coding sequence is TGTGCCAGTAGTTCTATCGGGACGGTCCAAGAGACCCAGTACTTC. The chain links TRBV19 to TRBJ2-5, with D tentatively TRBD1 or TRBD2 (5 bases each). The CDR3 contains 15 residues. V was clipped by 5 bases and J by 1 base, with 14 bases between them. In germline, CDR1 is LNHDA, CDR2 SQIVND (reference sequence). The complete variable domain, with remaining parts taken from reference TRBV19 and TRBJ2-5, reads DGGITQSPKYLFRKEGQNVTLSCEQNLNHDAMYWYRQDPGQGLRLIYYSQIVNDFQKGDIAEGYSVSREKKESFPLTVTSAQKNPTAFYLCASSSIGTVQETQYFGPGTRLLVL.